This is a list of T cell receptor beta chains from one sample in a study of Ad26.COV2.S vaccination and SARS-CoV-2 variants. Assay used: immunoSEQ multiplex PCR; TCRdb lists only in-frame clones, some missing. Altogether roughly 460,000 clones are present, 89% being singletons, with the ten largest covering around 1.6%. The sample in question was peripheral blood, obtained in a trial of Ad26.COV2.S vaccine versus placebo. The receptors were sampled from a person between 18 and 65 years old who received the Ad26.COV2.S COVID-19 vaccine or a placebo. Both conserved end residues are part of each CDR3. The D gene is left open where the match is weak. The listing skips clone size in some rows; elsewhere it reads once, few, many or a size class.

TRBV6-2/TRBV6-3	TRBJ2-7	-	-	TGTGCCAGCAGTTTTTGGTCCTACGAGCAGTACTTC	CASSFWSYEQYF
TRBV3-1/TRBV3-2	TRBJ2-5	-	-	TGTGCCAGCAGCCAAGGTTCCCCACCCGGGGGAGAGACCCAGTACTTC	CASSQGSPPGGETQYF
TRBV15	TRBJ1-5	once	-	TGTGCCACCAGCAGAGTAAATCAGCCCCAGCATTTT	CATSRVNQPQHF
TRBV5-1	TRBJ2-5	-	TRBD2	TGCGCCAGCAGCTCCTGGACTAGCGGGGCCGGGGAGACCCAGTACTTC	CASSSWTSGAGETQYF
TRBV5-1	TRBJ2-1	-	-	TGCGCCAGCAGCGTGGGTAACTACAATGAGCAGTTCTTC	CASSVGNYNEQFF
TRBV27	TRBJ2-7	-	-	TGTGCCAGCAGTTTATCTCTCGGGGAGGTGACCTACGAGCAGTACTTC	CASSLSLGEVTYEQYF
TRBV7-2	TRBJ2-1	-	TRBD2	TGTGCCAGCAGCGGACTAGCGGGGGTATACAATGAGCAGTTCTTC	CASSGLAGVYNEQFF
TRBV5-1	TRBJ2-5	-	TRBD2	TGCGCCAGCAGCTTGGGACTAGCGGGAGAGACCCAGTACTTC	CASSLGLAGETQYF
TRBV7-3	TRBJ2-5	-	TRBD1	TGTGCCAGCAGCATCAATTCCGTGGGACAGGAGAAAGAGACCCAGTACTTC	CASSINSVGQEKETQYF
TRBV7-4	TRBJ1-1	-	-	TGTGCCAGCAGCTTCCAGGATGGGGACACTGAAGCTTTCTTT	CASSFQDGDTEAFF
TRBV14	TRBJ2-7	-	-	TGTGCCAGCAGCCATCAGGCCTCCCACTCCTACGAGCAGTACTTC	CASSHQASHSYEQYF
TRBV11-2	TRBJ2-1	-	-	TGTGCCAGCAGCTCATGGGGGGTTGGCAATGAGCAGTTCTTC	CASSSWGVGNEQFF
TRBV3-1/TRBV3-2	TRBJ1-6	-	-	TGTGCCAGCAGCCAAACAGGGTATTCACCCCTCCACTTT	CASSQTGYSPLHF
TRBV6-1	TRBJ2-7	-	-	TGTGCCAGCAGTTTTAGTAGCGGAGCCGCCTACGAGCAGTACTTC	CASSFSSGAAYEQYF
TRBV19	TRBJ2-1	-	-	TGTGCCAGTAGTATTTACGCGGGCGCCTTCTCCTACAATGAGCAGTTCTTC	CASSIYAGAFSYNEQFF
TRBV30	TRBJ1-1	-	-	TGTGCCTGGAAAAAACCGGTAGAAGCTTTCTTT	CAWKKPVEAFF
TRBV9	TRBJ1-2	-	TRBD1	TGTGCCAGCAGCGTAGGGACAGGGGGCGCCTATGGCTACACCTTC	CASSVGTGGAYGYTF
TRBV20-1	TRBJ1-2	-	-	TGCAGTGCTAGACGGGGGCATGGCTACACCTTC	CSARRGHGYTF
TRBV3-1/TRBV3-2	TRBJ2-1	-	-	TGTGCCAGCAGCCCTACCAGCGCCCACACGTACAATGAGCAGTTCTTC	CASSPTSAHTYNEQFF
TRBV4-2	TRBJ1-1	once	TRBD1	TGTGCCAGCAGCCAAGGACAGGGGGTTCAGATTGAAGCTTTCTTT	CASSQGQGVQIEAFF
TRBV4-1	TRBJ2-1	-	-	TGCGCCAGCAGCCCCGATAGCGGTAGCTCCTACAATGAGCAGTTCTTC	CASSPDSGSSYNEQFF
TRBV5-4	TRBJ2-2	once	-	TGTGCCAGCAGCTTGGTCGCCGGGGAGCTGTTTTTT	CASSLVAGELFF
TRBV19	TRBJ2-1	once	-	TGTGCCAGTAGTATATCGGGCGAGCAGTTCTTC	CASSISGEQFF